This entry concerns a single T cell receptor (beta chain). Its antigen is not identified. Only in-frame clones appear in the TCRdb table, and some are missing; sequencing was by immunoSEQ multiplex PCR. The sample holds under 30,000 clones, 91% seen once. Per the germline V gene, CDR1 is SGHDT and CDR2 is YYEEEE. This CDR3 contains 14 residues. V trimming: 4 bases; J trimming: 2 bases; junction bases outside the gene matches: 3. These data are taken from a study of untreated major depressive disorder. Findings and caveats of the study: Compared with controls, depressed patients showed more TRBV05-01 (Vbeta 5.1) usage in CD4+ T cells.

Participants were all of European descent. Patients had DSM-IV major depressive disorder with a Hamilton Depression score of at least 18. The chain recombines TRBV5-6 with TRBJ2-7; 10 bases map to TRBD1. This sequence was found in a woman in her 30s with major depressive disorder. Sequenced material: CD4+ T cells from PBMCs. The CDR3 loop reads CASSVGQGPYEQYF. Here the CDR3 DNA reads TGTGCCAGCAGCGTGGGACAGGGGCCCTACGAGCAGTACTTC.